The 13 T cell receptor beta chains presented below share a single source sample, sequenced in a study of T cells in Graves' hyperthyroidism and ophthalmopathy. The CDR3 regions of TCR beta were amplified from RNA transcripts. TCR CDR3 regions were first amplified by RT-PCR with HTBI primers. TCRdb called the multiplex PCR reads again in MiXCR, with one record for every CDR3 protein. Of about 290,000 distinct CDR3 sequences listed, roughly 14% are singletons. Sequencing input: blood. All receptors come from a woman aged 25 to 45 with Graves' hyperthyroidism that later progressed to Graves' ophthalmopathy.

The chain carries TRBV4-1 and TRBJ1-3, with D uncertain. The CDR3 sequence is 15 residues long. V gave up 0 bases and J gave up 4 bases, with 10 bases separating them. Germline CDR1 reads MGHRA; CDR2 reads YSYEKL. CDR3 residues: CASSQDPGYGNTIYF. The CDR3, as DNA: TGCGCCAGCAGCCAAGATCCGGGGTACGGAAACACCATATATTTT.

V and J are TRBV28 and TRBJ2-7; D unclear. The CDR3 is 13 amino acids. V was cut by 5 bases and J by 1 base, with 9 bases left in between. Germline CDR1 is MDHEN and CDR2 is SYDVKM. This CDR3 is CASSPDTSYEQYF. The CDR3 DNA is TGTGCCAGCAGTCCCGATACATCCTACGAGCAGTACTTC. The variable domain in full, completed from reference TRBV28 and TRBJ2-7, reads DVKVTQSSRYLVKRTGEKVFLECVQDMDHENMFWYRQDPGLGLRLIYFSYDVKMKEKGDIPEGYSVSREKKERFSLILESASTNQTSMYLCASSPDTSYEQYFGPGTRLTVT.

This clonotype was counted at least ten times. The chain recombines TRBV24-1 with TRBJ2-7; 10 positions agree with TRBD1. Germline V gives CDR1 KGHDR, CDR2 SFDVKD. The CDR3 runs 13 residues. With 9 bases clipped from V and 5 bases from J, the junction kept 6 bases outside the gene matches. This chain's CDR3 is CATSRTGGNEQYF. The CDR3 nucleotides are TGTGCCACCTCTAGGACAGGGGGAAACGAGCAGTACTTC.

This clonotype has a count of ten or more. J is TRBJ1-2 and V is TRBV7-2; TRBD1 matches 12 bases. The CDR3 has 16 residues. Germline values: CDR1 SGHTA, CDR2 FQGNSA. V trimming: 3 bases; J trimming: 8 bases; junction bases outside the gene matches: 10. As DNA, the CDR3 is TGTGCCAGCAGCTTGATCGATGGGACAGGGGGCGGGGGCTACACCTTC. It codes for CASSLIDGTGGGGYTF.

This clonotype was found many times. The CDR3 sequence: CASSSTPGLRNYGYTF. The CDR3 region has the DNA TGTGCCAGCAGCTCGACCCCAGGGCTTCGAAACTATGGCTACACCTTC. The chain links TRBV28 to TRBJ1-2, with a tentative D call TRBD1 (5 bases). The CDR3 runs to 16 residues. Germline loops: CDR1 MDHEN, CDR2 SYDVKM. V lost 6 bases and J lost 2, with 19 bases in between.

This clonotype was detected many times. The chain couples TRBV27 to TRBJ2-7; 10 positions agree with TRBD2. Trimming cost V 5 bases and J 3 bases; bases outside gene matches: 16. There are 18 residues in the CDR3. The germline V gene has CDR1 MNHEY and CDR2 SMNVEV (reference sequence). This CDR3 is CASSPTSGLPQRGYEQYF. The CDR3 bases are TGTGCCAGCAGTCCGACTAGCGGGTTGCCACAGCGCGGCTACGAGCAGTACTTC.

The chain is built from TRBV12-3 or TRBV12-4 and TRBJ2-5; D gene uncertain. Between the trimmed V and J ends, which lost 7 bases and 1 base, there was a span of 10 bases. The CDR3 loop spans 13 amino acids. CDR3 in amino acids: CASTRNSQETQYF. CDR3 sequence (DNA): TGTGCCAGCACCAGAAACAGCCAAGAGACCCAGTACTTC.

This clonotype was observed at least ten times. The gene calls are TRBV4-2 and TRBJ1-4; D not resolved. This CDR3 has 14 amino acids. V was shortened by 4 bases and J by 4 bases, with 10 bases between the two germline ends. Germline-derived CDR1 and CDR2 are LGHNA and YNFKEQ. The CDR3 DNA sequence: TGTGCCAGCAGCCTACCAGTGGATAATGAAAAACTGTTTTTT. It is translated as CASSLPVDNEKLFF.

This clonotype was recorded at least ten times. The chain combines TRBV20-1 with TRBJ2-3, with a possible D match to TRBD1 (6 bases). Trimming took 5 bases from V and 5 from J, leaving 8 bases between them. Germline lookup yields CDR1 DFQATT and CDR2 SNEGSKA (reference sequence). This CDR3 spans 11 amino acids. CDR3: CSALQGDTQYF. The CDR3 bases are TGCAGTGCTCTACAGGGAGATACGCAGTATTTT.

This clonotype was counted at least ten times. The chain employs TRBV20-1 and TRBJ2-1; D remains unclear. V lost 1 base to trimming and J lost 0 bases, with 10 bases between them. The germline V gene encodes CDR1 DFQATT and CDR2 SNEGSKA (reference sequence). The CDR3 loop spans 15 amino acids. CDR3 sequence reads: CSARGGYSSYNEQFF. Written as DNA, the CDR3 is TGCAGTGCTAGAGGCGGTTACAGCTCCTACAATGAGCAGTTCTTC.

In its sample, this clonotype was seen many times. This chain links TRBV27 with TRBJ1-1; D remains unclear. The CDR3 spans 15 residues. Per the germline V gene, CDR1 is MNHEY and CDR2 is SMNVEV (reference sequence). Trimming stripped 0 bases from V and 0 bases from J, with 8 bases between. CDR3 protein: CASSLSPGVNTEAFF. For the CDR3, the DNA is TGTGCCAGCAGTTTATCGCCGGGTGTGAACACTGAAGCTTTCTTT.

This clonotype was seen at least ten times. V and J are TRBV20-1 and TRBJ2-5, with 10 bases matching TRBD2. This CDR3 is 17 amino acids long. From germline, CDR1 is DFQATT and CDR2 SNEGSKA (reference sequence). The ends lost 3 bases at V and 4 bases at J; junction bases unmatched: 14. This chain's CDR3 is CSARDRRKAGGGETQYF. DNA for the CDR3: TGCAGTGCTAGGGACCGGAGGAAAGCGGGAGGGGGAGAGACCCAGTACTTC.

This clonotype was recorded at least ten times. The genes are TRBV24-1 and TRBJ2-2; D remains ambiguous. The CDR3 extends over 15 amino acids. V gave up 4 bases and J gave up 4 bases, with 12 bases separating them. The germline V gene encodes CDR1 KGHDR and CDR2 SFDVKD. CDR3 amino acids: CATSDVRAPTGELFF. In DNA form, the CDR3 reads TGTGCCACCAGTGACGTCCGGGCACCCACCGGGGAGCTGTTTTTT.